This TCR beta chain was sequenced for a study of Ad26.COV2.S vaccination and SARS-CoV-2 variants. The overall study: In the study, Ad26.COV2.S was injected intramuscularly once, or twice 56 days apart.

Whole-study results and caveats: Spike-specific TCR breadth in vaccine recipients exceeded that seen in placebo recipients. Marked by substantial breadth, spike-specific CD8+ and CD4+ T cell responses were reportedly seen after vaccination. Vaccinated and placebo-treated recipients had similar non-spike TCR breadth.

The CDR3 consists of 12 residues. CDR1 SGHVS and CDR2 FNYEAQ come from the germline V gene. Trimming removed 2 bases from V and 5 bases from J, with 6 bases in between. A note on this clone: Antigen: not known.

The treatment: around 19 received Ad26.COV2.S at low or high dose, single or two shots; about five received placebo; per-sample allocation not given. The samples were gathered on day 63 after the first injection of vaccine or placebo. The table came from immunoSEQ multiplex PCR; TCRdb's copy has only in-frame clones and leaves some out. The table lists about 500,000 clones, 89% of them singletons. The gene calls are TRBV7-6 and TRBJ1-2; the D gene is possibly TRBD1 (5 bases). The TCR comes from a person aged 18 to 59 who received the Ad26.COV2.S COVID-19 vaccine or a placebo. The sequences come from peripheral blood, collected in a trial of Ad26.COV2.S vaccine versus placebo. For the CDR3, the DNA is TGTGCCAGCAGCTTAACAGGATATGGCTACACCTTC. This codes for CASSLTGYGYTF.